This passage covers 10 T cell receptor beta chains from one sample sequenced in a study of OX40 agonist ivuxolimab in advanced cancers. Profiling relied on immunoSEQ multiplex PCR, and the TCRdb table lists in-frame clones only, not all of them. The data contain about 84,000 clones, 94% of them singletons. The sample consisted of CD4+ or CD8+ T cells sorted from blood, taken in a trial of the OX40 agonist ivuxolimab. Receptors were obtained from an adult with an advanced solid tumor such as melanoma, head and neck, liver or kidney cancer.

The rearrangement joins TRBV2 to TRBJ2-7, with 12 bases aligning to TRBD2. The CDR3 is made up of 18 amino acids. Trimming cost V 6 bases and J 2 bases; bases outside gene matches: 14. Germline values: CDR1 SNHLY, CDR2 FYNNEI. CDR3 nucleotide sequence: TGTGCCAGCAGGCCACTAGCGGGAGGCCCCGATATAACCTACGAGCAGTACTTC. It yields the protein CASRPLAGGPDITYEQYF.

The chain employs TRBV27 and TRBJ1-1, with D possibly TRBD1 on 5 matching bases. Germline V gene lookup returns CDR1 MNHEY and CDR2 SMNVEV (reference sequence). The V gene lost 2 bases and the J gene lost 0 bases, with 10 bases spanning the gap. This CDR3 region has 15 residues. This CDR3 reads CASSLSEGMNTEAFF. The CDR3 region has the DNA TGTGCCAGCAGTTTAAGTGAGGGGATGAACACTGAAGCTTTCTTT.

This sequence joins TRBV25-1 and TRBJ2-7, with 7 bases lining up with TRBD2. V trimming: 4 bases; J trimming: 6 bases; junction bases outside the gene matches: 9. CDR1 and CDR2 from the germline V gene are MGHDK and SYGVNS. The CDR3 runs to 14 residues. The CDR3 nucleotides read TGTGCCAGCAGTGGGATCCGGGGCGGGAGCGAGCAGTACTTC. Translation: CASSGIRGGSEQYF.

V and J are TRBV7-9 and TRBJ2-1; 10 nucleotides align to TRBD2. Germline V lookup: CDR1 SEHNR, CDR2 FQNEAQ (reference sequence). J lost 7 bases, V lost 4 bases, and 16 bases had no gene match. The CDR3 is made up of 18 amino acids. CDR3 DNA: TGTGCCAGCAGCTCCAATAATATGGGACTAGCGAGAAGGAATGAGCAGTTCTTC. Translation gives CASSSNNMGLARRNEQFF.

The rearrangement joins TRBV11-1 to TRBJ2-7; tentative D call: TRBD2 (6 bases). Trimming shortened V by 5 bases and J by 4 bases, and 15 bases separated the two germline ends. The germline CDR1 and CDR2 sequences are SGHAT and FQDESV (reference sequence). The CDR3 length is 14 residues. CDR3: CASSAGLRGYEQYF. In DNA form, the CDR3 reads TGTGCCAGCAGCGCAGGACTAAGAGGGTACGAGCAGTACTTC. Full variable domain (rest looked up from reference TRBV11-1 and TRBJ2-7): EAEVAQSPRYKITEKSQAVAFWCDPISGHATLYWYRQILGQGPELLVQFQDESVVDDSQLPKDRFSAERLKGVDSTLKIQPAELGDSAMYLCASSAGLRGYEQYFGPGTRLTVT.

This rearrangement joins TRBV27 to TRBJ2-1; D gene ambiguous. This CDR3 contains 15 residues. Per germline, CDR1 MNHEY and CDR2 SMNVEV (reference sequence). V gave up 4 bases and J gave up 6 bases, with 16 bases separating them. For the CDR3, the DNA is TGTGCCAGCAGTTCCGATAGGACCTTTGGCAATGAGCAGTTCTTC. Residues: CASSSDRTFGNEQFF.

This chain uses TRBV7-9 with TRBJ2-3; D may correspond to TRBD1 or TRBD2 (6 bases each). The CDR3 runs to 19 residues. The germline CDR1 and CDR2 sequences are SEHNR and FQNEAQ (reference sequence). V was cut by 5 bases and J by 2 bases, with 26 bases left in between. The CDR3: CASSHRGHSSDYHTDTQYF. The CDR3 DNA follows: TGTGCCAGCAGCCATCGGGGGCACAGCTCGGACTATCACACAGATACGCAGTATTTT. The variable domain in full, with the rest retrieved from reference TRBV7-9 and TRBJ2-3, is DTGVSQNPRHKITKRGQNVTFRCDPISEHNRLYWYRQTLGQGPEFLTYFQNEAQLEKSRLLSDRFSAERPKGSFSTLEIQRTEQGDSAMYLCASSHRGHSSDYHTDTQYFGPGTRLTVL.

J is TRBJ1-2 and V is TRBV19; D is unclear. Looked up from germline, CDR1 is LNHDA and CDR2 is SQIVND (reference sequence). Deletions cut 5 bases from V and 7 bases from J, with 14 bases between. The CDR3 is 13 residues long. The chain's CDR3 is CASSLRGVTGYTF. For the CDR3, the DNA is TGTGCCAGTAGTTTAAGAGGAGTAACTGGCTACACCTTC.

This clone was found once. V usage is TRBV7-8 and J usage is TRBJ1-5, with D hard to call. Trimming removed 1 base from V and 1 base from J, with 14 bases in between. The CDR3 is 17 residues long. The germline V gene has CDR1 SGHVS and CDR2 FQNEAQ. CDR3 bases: TGTGCCAGCAGCTTAGTGCGCCCCCCGGGCAGCAATCAGCCCCAGCATTTT. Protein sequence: CASSLVRPPGSNQPQHF.

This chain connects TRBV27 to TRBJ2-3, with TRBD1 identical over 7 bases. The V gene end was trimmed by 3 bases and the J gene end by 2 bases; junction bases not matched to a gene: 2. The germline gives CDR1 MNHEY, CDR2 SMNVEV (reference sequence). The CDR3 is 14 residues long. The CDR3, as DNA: TGTGCCAGCAGTTTTGGACAGGCCACAGATACGCAGTATTTT. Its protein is CASSFGQATDTQYF.